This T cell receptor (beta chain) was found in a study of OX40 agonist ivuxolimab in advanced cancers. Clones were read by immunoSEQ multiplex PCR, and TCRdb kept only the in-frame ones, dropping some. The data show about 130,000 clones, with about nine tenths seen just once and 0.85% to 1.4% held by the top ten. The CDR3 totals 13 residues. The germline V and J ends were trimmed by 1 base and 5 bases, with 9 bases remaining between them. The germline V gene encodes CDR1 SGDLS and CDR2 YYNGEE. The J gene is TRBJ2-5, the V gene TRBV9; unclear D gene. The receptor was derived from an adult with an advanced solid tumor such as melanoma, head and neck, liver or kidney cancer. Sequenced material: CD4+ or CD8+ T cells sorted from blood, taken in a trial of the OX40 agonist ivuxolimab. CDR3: CASSVYSGETQYF. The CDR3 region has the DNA TGTGCCAGCAGCGTATACAGTGGGGAGACCCAGTACTTC.